This TCR beta chain appears in the sequencing data of a study of T cell responses to AZD1222 COVID-19 vaccine. General study points: Only six or seven AZD1222 recipients were seropositive at baseline. Researchers took repertoire samples only after the peak T cell response had come.

With regard to this clone: Its antigen is still unknown.

Data came from immunoSEQ multiplex PCR; TCRdb stores just in-frame clones and leaves some out. The sample has about 75,000 clones; about 91% are singletons. Trimming pared 7 bases from V and 2 bases from J, leaving 15 bases between. Germline CDR1 and CDR2: MDHEN and SYDVKM. The CDR3 contains 16 residues. This rearrangement joins TRBV28 to TRBJ2-6; TRBD1 might be the D (5 bases). This receptor was obtained from an adult who received the MenACWY meningococcal vaccine as a control. The input for sequencing was peripheral blood, taken 28 days after the second dose of the MenACWY control vaccine. CDR3 sequence: CASTPLLGAGANVLTF. In nucleotides, the CDR3 is TGTGCCAGCACCCCTCTCCTAGGGGCTGGGGCCAACGTCCTGACTTTC.